The 21 T cell receptor gamma chains below all came from one sample that was sequenced in a study of gamma-delta T cells after stem cell transplantation. TCRdb reprocessed the RT-PCR reads using CATT. The repertoire includes about 500 gamma-chain clones, 68% of them detected once, and approximately 31% sits in the top ten. The sequencing sample was made of gamma-delta T cells. The source of these receptors is a human donor. It is not recorded whose cells these are; they may come from a transplant donor.

As concerns this clone: This may stem from a read error, because a much larger clone lies one nucleotide away. This chain joins TRGV9 and TRGJP. The J gene, not given by TCRdb, was assigned here from a germline match of the nucleotide sequence. In germline, CDR1 is GITISATS, CDR2 ISYDGTV (reference sequence). CDR3 length equals 15 residues. The ends lost 5 bases at V and 6 bases at J; junction bases unmatched: 4. In DNA, the CDR3 is TGTGCCTTGTGGGGGTCAGAGTTGGGCAAAAAAATCAAGGTATTT. Its protein product is CALWGSELGKKIKVF.

This chain links TRGV9 with TRGJP. The J gene, left out of TCRdb, was set here by checking the DNA against germline. V was pared by 5 bases and J by 7 bases, with 8 bases of the junction left unmatched. Germline V CDR1 and CDR2: GITISATS, ISYDGTV (reference sequence). There are 16 residues in the CDR3. The CDR3 region has the DNA TGTGCCTTGTGGGGAGGACACGAGTTGGGCAAAAAAATCAAGGTATTT. Its translation: CALWGGHELGKKIKVF.

To note about this clone: With only one base between it and a far larger clone, this is likely a read error. The J gene has no call, while the V gene is TRGV3. The CDR3 is made up of 13 amino acids. Germline CDR1 VTNTFY, CDR2 YDVSTARD (reference sequence). The CDR3 nucleotides are TGTGCCACCTGGGACAGGCGAAATTATAAGCAACTCTTT. Translation: CATWDRRNYKQLF.

The sample holds a few counts of this clone. The same CDR3 arises from other DNA sequences in this sample as well. This chain connects TRGV9 to TRGJP. TCRdb records no J gene; here it was assigned by comparing the DNA to germline. The trim removed 5 bases at V and 7 bases at J, leaving 2 bases unmatched. CDR3 length equals 14 residues. Germline CDR1 and CDR2: GITISATS and ISYDGTV (reference sequence). In nucleotides, the CDR3 is TGTGCCTTGTGGGTTGAGTTGGGCAAAAAAATCAAGGTATTT. As protein: CALWVELGKKIKVF.

In its sample, this clone was seen once. It differs at one base from a far larger clone, so likely a read error. This chain joins TRGV9 and TRGJP. TCRdb lists no J gene, so it was determined here by aligning the DNA to germline. Germline V CDR1 and CDR2: GITISATS, ISYDGTV (reference sequence). The CDR3 totals 16 residues. The CDR3 DNA sequence: TGTGCCTCGTGGGAGGTGCAAGAGTTGGGCAAAAAAATCAAGGTATTT. It yields the protein CASWEVQELGKKIKVF.

Details on this clone: A clone one base away is much larger, so this may be a read error. Called V gene: TRGV9; the J gene was not called. The CDR3 extends over 14 amino acids. Germline-derived CDR1 and CDR2 are GITISATS and ISYDGTV (reference sequence). CDR3 region: CALWEELGKKIKVF. Here the CDR3 DNA reads TGTGCCTTGTGGGAAGAGTTGGGCAAAAAAATTAAGGTATTT.

Comment on this clone: One end of the junction is discordant with germline, which a read error may explain. The rearrangement links TRGV9 to TRGJP. TCRdb lists no J gene, so it was determined here by aligning the DNA to germline. The CDR3 covers 16 residues. The germline gives CDR1 GITISATS, CDR2 ISYDGTV (reference sequence). CDR3 sequence (DNA): TGTGCCTTGTGGGAGCCGCAAGAGTTGGGCAAAAAAAACAAGGTATTT. Translated, it gives CALWEPQELGKKNKVF.

The rearrangement joins TRGV5 to TRGJ1 or TRGJ2. TCRdb carries no J gene annotation; the J gene was assigned here by matching the DNA with germline. Germline V CDR1 and CDR2: VINAFY, YDVSNSKD. The CDR3 spans 11 residues. J was trimmed by 6 bases and V by 2 bases; bases with no gene match: 1. The CDR3 DNA sequence: TGTGCCACCTGGGACACTTATAAGAAACTCTTT. Residues: CATWDTYKKLF.

This clone was seen more than once but under ten times. Other nucleotide sequences in the sample specify the same CDR3. The V and J genes are TRGV9 and TRGJP. No J gene is reported in TCRdb; it was inferred here by comparing the DNA with germline. Germline loops: CDR1 GITISATS, CDR2 ISYDGTV (reference sequence). This CDR3 spans 16 amino acids. The ends lost 0 bases at V and 7 bases at J; junction bases unmatched: 3. CDR3 loop: CALWEVLELGKKIKVF. CDR3 in DNA: TGTGCCTTGTGGGAGGTGCTGGAGTTGGGCAAAAAAATCAAGGTATTT.

Worth noting for this clone: Since a much larger clone is just one base distant, this may be a read error. The chain is built from TRGV9 and TRGJP. The J gene is not listed in TCRdb, so it was assigned here from a DNA match to germline. The CDR3 loop spans 16 amino acids. Germline CDR1 is GITISATS and CDR2 is ISYDGTV (reference sequence). The ends lost 4 bases at V and 3 bases at J; junction bases unmatched: 3. CDR3 amino acids: CALWDAQELGKKIKVF. The CDR3, as DNA: TGTGCCTTGTGGGACGCGCAAGAGTTGGGCAAAAAAATCAAGGTATTT.

This clone has just one count. V is TRGV9 and J is TRGJP. Germline matching of the DNA provided the J gene here, since TCRdb leaves it blank. This CDR3 has 16 amino acids. Trimming took 4 bases from V and 6 from J; bases not matched to a gene: 6. Germline loops: CDR1 GITISATS, CDR2 ISYDGTV (reference sequence). In DNA form, the CDR3 reads TGTGCCTTGTGGGATACCTCAGAGTTGGGCAAAAAAATCAAGGTATTT. Translated: CALWDTSELGKKIKVF.

The V call is TRGV9, the J call TRGJP. TCRdb records no J gene; here it was assigned by comparing the DNA to germline. In germline, CDR1 is GITISATS, CDR2 ISYDGTV (reference sequence). The CDR3 loop spans 16 amino acids. With V trimmed by 3 bases and J by 5 bases, 4 bases remained unmatched. The CDR3 coding sequence is TGTGCCTTGTGGGAGCCTAAAGAGTTGGGCAAAAAAATCAAGGTATTT. This encodes CALWEPKELGKKIKVF.

A word on this clone: This clone may be a read error of a much larger clone one base away. This sequence joins TRGV9 and TRGJP. As TCRdb names no J gene, one was assigned here on the basis of a DNA match to germline. The germline V gene encodes CDR1 GITISATS and CDR2 ISYDGTV (reference sequence). The CDR3 consists of 14 residues. The CDR3 sequence is CALWEEWGKKIKVF. The CDR3 nucleotides read TGTGCCTTGTGGGAAGAGTGGGGCAAAAAAATCAAGGTATTT.

V usage is TRGV9 and J usage is TRGJP. The J gene was missing in TCRdb and was found by matching the end of the DNA to germline. After removal of 6 bases from V and 7 bases from J, the junction contained 9 bases not matched to a gene. The germline V gene has CDR1 GITISATS and CDR2 ISYDGTV (reference sequence). CDR3 length: 16 residues. Here the CDR3 reads CALWNQGELGKKIKVF. The CDR3 DNA follows: TGTGCCTTGTGGAACCAAGGGGAGTTGGGCAAAAAAATCAAGGTATTT.

As regards this clone: The sample carries other DNA sequences with the same CDR3. The chain links TRGV9 to TRGJP. The J gene is absent in TCRdb and was assigned here via DNA matching to germline. The trim removed 3 bases at V and 4 bases at J, leaving 0 bases unmatched. Germline CDR1 GITISATS, CDR2 ISYDGTV (reference sequence). This CDR3 is 15 amino acids long. CDR3 sequence (DNA): TGTGCCTTGTGGGAGCAAGAGTTGGGCAAAAAAATCAAGGTATTT. This translates into CALWEQELGKKIKVF.

This clone has only a few counts. The genes are TRGV9 and TRGJP. The J gene comes from matching the DNA to germline here; TCRdb lacks it. The CDR3 contains 16 residues. With 2 bases clipped from V and 5 bases from J, the junction kept 3 bases outside the gene matches. Germline assignment: CDR1 GITISATS and CDR2 ISYDGTV (reference sequence). The CDR3, as DNA: TGTGCCTTGTGGGAGGGGAAAGAGTTGGGCAAAAAAATCAAGGTATTT. This sequence encodes CALWEGKELGKKIKVF.

The V and J genes are TRGV4 and TRGJ1 or TRGJ2. TCRdb offers no J gene call, so here the DNA was matched to germline to obtain one. Per the germline V gene, CDR1 is EGSTGY and CDR2 is YDSYTSSV. The CDR3 extends over 13 amino acids. J lost 4 bases, V lost 0 bases, and 3 bases had no gene match. The CDR3 DNA follows: TGTGCCACCTGGGATGGGCGGTATTATAAGAAACTCTTT. Translated, it gives CATWDGRYYKKLF.

This clone is deemed large. The genes are TRGV4 and TRGJP1. With V trimmed by 0 bases and J by 3 bases, 1 base remained unmatched. CDR1 is EGSTGY and CDR2 is YDSYTSSV in the germline V gene. This CDR3 is 14 amino acids long. The CDR3 sequence is CATWDGPTGWFKIF. The CDR3 DNA is TGTGCCACCTGGGATGGGCCCACTGGTTGGTTCAAGATATTT.

V usage is TRGV9 and J usage is TRGJP. Since TCRdb gives no J gene, matching the DNA to germline was used here to assign it. The CDR3 is 19 residues long. Germline CDR1 and CDR2: GITISATS and ISYDGTV (reference sequence). With 0 bases clipped from V and 11 bases from J, the junction kept 16 bases outside the gene matches. CDR3 sequence: CALWEVHPKPGMGKKIKVF. CDR3 nucleotides: TGTGCCTTGTGGGAGGTGCACCCCAAACCAGGGATGGGCAAAAAAATCAAGGTATTT.

A note on this clone: With a much larger clone just one base away, this may be a read error. The V gene lacks a call, and TRGJP1 is the J gene. The CDR3 covers 14 residues. This chain's CDR3 is CATWDGPTGWSKIF. CDR3 DNA: TGTGCCACCTGGGATGGGCCCACTGGTTGGTCCAAGATATTT.

In its sample, this clone is hyperexpanded (1% or more). The gene calls are TRGV9 and TRGJP. The J gene was not available in TCRdb and was assigned here by matching the DNA to germline segments. The germline V gene encodes CDR1 GITISATS and CDR2 ISYDGTV (reference sequence). The CDR3 sequence is 15 residues long. J lost 5 bases, V lost 5 bases, and 3 bases had no gene match. CDR3 sequence: CALWVKELGKKIKVF. CDR3 nucleotide sequence: TGTGCCTTGTGGGTGAAAGAGTTGGGCAAAAAAATCAAGGTATTT.